Each of the 8 T cell receptor beta chains below was sequenced from the same sample in a study of blood T cells in healthy people across ages. A J-beta primer mix and a sample-barcoded 5' primer were used in a second PCR of roughly 6 to 12 cycles. TCRdb itself ran the 5' RACE reads through MiXCR, one entry per CDR3 protein. The sample lists 600,000 to 800,000 distinct CDR3 sequences; approximately 52% were seen once. Input material: blood. Every receptor here comes from a woman at least 80 years old in good health.

This clonotype came up a few times. The gene calls are TRBV3-1 and TRBJ1-1; TRBD1 matches 7 bases. Per germline, CDR1 LGHDT and CDR2 YNNKEL (reference sequence). V lost 4 bases and J lost 5; bases outside the gene matches: 7. This CDR3 has 14 amino acids. CDR3: CASSPLGQKTEAFF. The CDR3 coding sequence is TGTGCCAGCAGCCCCCTGGGACAGAAAACTGAAGCTTTCTTT.

V usage is TRBV28 and J usage is TRBJ2-1; TRBD1 or TRBD2 may be the D gene (5 bases each). CDR1 MDHEN and CDR2 SYDVKM come from the germline V gene. Trimming cost V 5 bases and J 3 bases, with 17 bases left between them. This CDR3 comprises 16 residues. CDR3 coding DNA: TGTGCCAGCAGTGTACACCGGGACGAGAGCTACAATGAGCAGTTCTTC. Translated, it gives CASSVHRDESYNEQFF. Looking up the rest from reference TRBV28 and TRBJ2-1 gives the full variable domain: DVKVTQSSRYLVKRTGEKVFLECVQDMDHENMFWYRQDPGLGLRLIYFSYDVKMKEKGDIPEGYSVSREKKERFSLILESASTNQTSMYLCASSVHRDESYNEQFFGPGTRLTVL.

The chain carries TRBV7-8 and TRBJ2-4; 8 bases are a match to TRBD1. From germline, CDR1 is SGHVS and CDR2 FQNEAQ. The V and J ends lost 4 bases and 13 bases, in that order; junction bases with no gene match: 12. This CDR3 comprises 14 residues. CDR3 nucleotides: TGTGCCAGCAGCTATACTCACAGGGGGTGGGAGCAGTACTTC. Protein: CASSYTHRGWEQYF.

This clonotype was counted a few times. The V and J genes are TRBV20-1 and TRBJ1-1, with 10 bases lining up with TRBD1. The V gene's germline CDR1 is DFQATT and CDR2 SNEGSKA (reference sequence). CDR3 length: 13 amino acids. V gave up 5 bases and J gave up 8 bases; unmatched junction bases: 8. CDR3 sequence reads: CSAVRDRGSEAFF. CDR3 in DNA: TGCAGTGCTGTCCGGGACAGGGGATCCGAAGCTTTCTTT.

V is TRBV29-1 and J is TRBJ2-3; D is unresolved. Trimming removed 6 bases at V and 9 bases at J, with 16 bases between. The length of the CDR3 is 12 residues. The germline V gene encodes CDR1 SQVTM and CDR2 ANQGSEA. The CDR3 is CSVGPPGLTQYF. DNA of the CDR3: TGCAGCGTGGGTCCTCCGGGCCTCACGCAGTATTTT.

There are a few counts of this clonotype. CDR3 region: CASTLSSYNSPLHF. Here the CDR3 DNA reads TGTGCCAGCACCCTAAGCTCCTATAATTCACCCCTCCACTTT. The chain couples TRBV6-5 to TRBJ1-6; no clear D gene. The V gene lost 7 bases and the J gene lost 0 bases, with 7 bases spanning the gap. The CDR3 is 14 residues long. CDR1 and CDR2 (germline): MNHEY, SVGAGI.

This clonotype has just one count. This may be a read error: a much more frequent sequence differs by one nucleotide. V and J are TRBV5-1 and TRBJ2-5; D perhaps matches TRBD2 (5 bases). CDR3 length: 15 amino acids. CDR1 is SGHRS, CDR2 YFSETQ, per germline. The CDR3 here is CASSLPGLFQGTQYF. In DNA form, the CDR3 reads TGCGCCAGCAGCCTACCCGGACTTTTTCAAGGGACCCAGTACTTC.

This clonotype was recorded at least ten times. V and J are TRBV2 and TRBJ2-1, with D maybe TRBD1 (5 bases). CDR3 length: 10 residues. Germline loops: CDR1 SNHLY, CDR2 FYNNEI. V was clipped by 4 bases and J by 14 bases, with 9 bases between them. CDR3 nucleotide sequence: TGTGCCAGCAGTGGACAGTTAAAGTTCTTC. Protein sequence: CASSGQLKFF. The full variable domain, its missing parts supplied by reference TRBV2 and TRBJ2-1, is EPEVTQTPSHQVTQMGQEVILRCVPISNHLYFYWYRQILGQKVEFLVSFYNNEISEKSEIFDDQFSVERPDGSNFTLKIRSTKLEDSAMYFCASSGQLKFFGPGTRLTVL.